One sample yielded the 30 T cell receptor beta chains listed below, sequenced in a study of blood T cell repertoires in COVID-19. The table came from immunoSEQ multiplex PCR; TCRdb's copy has only in-frame clones and leaves some out. Of some 100,000 clones listed, 80% to 95% were seen once; the top ten hold around 6%. The source material was peripheral blood. These receptors all come from a man aged 65-85 years with acute or convalescent COVID-19.

The gene calls are TRBV10-3 and TRBJ2-1; 9 bases agree with TRBD2. V trimming: 2 bases; J trimming: 5 bases; junction bases outside the gene matches: 4. This CDR3 spans 15 amino acids. CDR1 and CDR2 (germline): ENHRY, SYGVKD. The CDR3, as DNA: TGTGCCATCAGTGAGGGCGGGGGGGCTCACAATGAGCAGTTCTTC. Amino acids: CAISEGGGAHNEQFF.

The chain couples TRBV27 to TRBJ1-5; TRBD1 is a possible D gene (5 bases). The CDR3 loop spans 14 amino acids. Germline V gene sequence: CDR1 MNHEY, CDR2 SMNVEV (reference sequence). Trimming shortened V by 2 bases and J by 6 bases, and 11 bases separated the two germline ends. CDR3 in amino acids: CASSLGGGGQPQHF. The CDR3 region has the DNA TGTGCCAGCAGTTTAGGGGGGGGAGGTCAGCCCCAGCATTTT.

The V and J genes are TRBV18 and TRBJ1-5; TRBD1 matches 8 bases. The CDR3 extends over 14 amino acids. Germline trimming cut 3 bases from V and 14 bases from J; bases unmatched to any gene: 12. In germline, CDR1 is KGHSH, CDR2 LQKENI. The CDR3 coding sequence is TGTGCCAGCTCACCGGTCAGGGGGCACTGGCCGGAGCATTTT. Amino acids: CASSPVRGHWPEHF.

This rearrangement joins TRBV11-2 to TRBJ1-1; 7 bases are a match to TRBD1. CDR3 length: 14 residues. Germline V CDR1 and CDR2: SGHAT, FQNNGV. Unmatched junction bases numbered 8, after V lost 7 bases and J lost 3 bases. This CDR3 is CASIWGQGDTEAFF. The DNA for the CDR3 is TGTGCCAGCATATGGGGCCAGGGGGACACTGAAGCTTTCTTT.

V and J are TRBV4-2 and TRBJ1-1; D perhaps matches TRBD1 (6 bases). Germline V CDR1 and CDR2: LGHNA, YNFKEQ. The CDR3 has 14 residues. The ends were cut back, 4 bases at V and 7 bases at J, with 16 bases in the middle. The CDR3 DNA reads as TGTGCCAGCAGCCCCACCTTTGGACAGCTTGAAGCTTTCTTT. Encoded protein: CASSPTFGQLEAFF.

This clone was seen a handful of times. The rearrangement uses TRBV5-6 and TRBJ1-5; a possible D gene is TRBD1 (6 bases). Germline assignment: CDR1 SGHDT and CDR2 YYEEEE. The germline V and J ends were trimmed by 2 bases and 3 bases, with 9 bases remaining between them. The CDR3 covers 14 residues. The CDR3 DNA sequence: TGTGCCAGCAGCTTCGGGGACATCAATCAGCCCCAGCATTTT. Residues: CASSFGDINQPQHF.

The sample holds one count of this clone. This sequence joins TRBV27 and TRBJ1-2; D uncertain. Germline values: CDR1 MNHEY, CDR2 SMNVEV (reference sequence). V was shortened by 1 base and J by 3 bases, with 9 bases between the two germline ends. The CDR3 is 14 residues long. The CDR3 coding sequence is TGTGCCAGCAGTTTATACGGGGATCACTATGGCTACACCTTC. This gives the protein CASSLYGDHYGYTF.

The chain recombines TRBV2 with TRBJ2-1, with a possible D match to TRBD1 (5 bases). V lost 4 bases to trimming and J lost 1 base, with 17 bases between them. This CDR3 spans 17 amino acids. Germline-derived CDR1 and CDR2 are SNHLY and FYNNEI. The DNA for the CDR3 is TGTGCCAGCAGTGCAGAGACAGCGACCGCGTCCTACAATGAGCAGTTCTTC. Translation gives CASSAETATASYNEQFF.

A remark on this clone: Additional DNA sequences in this sample encode the identical CDR3. The V and J genes are TRBV5-6 and TRBJ2-7; the match to TRBD1 covers 9 bases. Per germline, CDR1 SGHDT and CDR2 YYEEEE. V gave up 2 bases and J gave up 2 bases; unmatched junction bases: 2. The CDR3 is 14 residues long. DNA for the CDR3: TGTGCCAGCAGCTTAGGGACAGGGACCTACGAGCAGTACTTC. Translation: CASSLGTGTYEQYF.

This clone was picked up one time. The gene calls are TRBV10-2 and TRBJ1-2; no clear D gene. Deletions cut 5 bases from V and 3 bases from J, with 13 bases between. CDR1 and CDR2 from the germline V gene are WSHSY and SAAADI. The CDR3 loop spans 14 amino acids. CDR3 nucleotide sequence: TGCGCCAGCAGTTTCTCGAAACTTGACTATGGCTACACCTTC. Residues: CASSFSKLDYGYTF.

The chain uses TRBV5-1 and TRBJ2-2; possible D gene TRBD1, 6 bases. This CDR3 is 15 amino acids long. Per germline, CDR1 SGHRS and CDR2 YFSETQ. V lost 4 bases and J 6 bases, leaving 16 bases between the germline ends. For the CDR3, the DNA is TGCGCCAGCAGCCCAGGGGACGGATTAGCCGGGGAGCTGTTTTTT. Translated: CASSPGDGLAGELFF.

The V and J genes are TRBV27 and TRBJ2-7; TRBD1 agrees at 7 bases. The CDR3 has 14 amino acids. The germline gives CDR1 MNHEY, CDR2 SMNVEV (reference sequence). J lost 2 bases, V lost 5 bases, and 6 bases had no gene match. For the CDR3, the DNA is TGTGCCAGCAGTCTGCGACAGGGCCCCTACGAGCAGTACTTC. This translates into CASSLRQGPYEQYF.

The chain joins TRBV2 to TRBJ1-6, with TRBD1 identical over 7 bases. The CDR3 has 12 amino acids. Per the germline V gene, CDR1 is SNHLY and CDR2 is FYNNEI. V dropped 10 bases and J dropped 9; count of bases not matched to a gene: 6. CDR3: CAIDRVGSPLHF. In nucleotides, the CDR3 is TGTGCCATCGACAGGGTTGGTTCACCCCTCCACTTT.

The chain couples TRBV5-1 to TRBJ2-1, with 8 bases aligning to TRBD2. With V trimmed by 3 bases and J by 7 bases, 9 bases remained unmatched. There are 15 residues in the CDR3. CDR1 and CDR2 from the germline V gene are SGHRS and YFSETQ. The CDR3, as DNA: TGCGCCAGCAGCTCGTCCGGGACTAGTAGGAATGAGCAGTTCTTC. As protein: CASSSSGTSRNEQFF.

In DNA form, the CDR3 reads TGTGCCAGCAGTGCCGGGACAGGACCCTACGAGCAGTACTTC. It translates to CASSAGTGPYEQYF. V gene TRBV6-2 or TRBV6-3 combines with J gene TRBJ2-7; 8 bases fit TRBD1. Germline values: CDR1 MNHEY, CDR2 SVGEGT. V lost 5 bases and J lost 2; bases outside the gene matches: 5. CDR3 length: 14 residues.

CDR3 nucleotide sequence: TGTGCCAGCAGTTGGGGACAGGGAAGAGTCACTGAAGCTTTCTTT. Translated, it gives CASSWGQGRVTEAFF. This chain joins TRBV27 and TRBJ1-1, with 9 positions matching TRBD1. J gave up 4 bases and V 4 bases, and 7 bases lay outside the gene matches. Germline V gives CDR1 MNHEY, CDR2 SMNVEV (reference sequence). CDR3 length: 15 amino acids.

The chain employs TRBV11-3 and TRBJ2-7; TRBD1 might be the D (6 bases). CDR1 SGHNT and CDR2 YENEEA come from the germline V gene. CDR3 length: 13 residues. With 1 base removed from V and 3 bases from J, the gap between germline ends came to 7 bases. CDR3 sequence (DNA): TGTGCCAGCAGCTTAGGCAGGGGCTACGAGCAGTACTTC. Its protein is CASSLGRGYEQYF.

This sequence joins TRBV10-3 and TRBJ1-4; 7 nucleotides agree with TRBD1. The CDR3 totals 15 residues. Germline assignment: CDR1 ENHRY and CDR2 SYGVKD. V lost 5 bases, J lost 7 bases, and 10 bases stayed unmatched. Written as DNA, the CDR3 is TGTGCCATCAGTCCGGGTATGGGGACAGTTGAAAAACTGTTTTTT. Amino acid sequence: CAISPGMGTVEKLFF.

The V call is TRBV4-1, the J call TRBJ2-2, with a weak D call TRBD2 (5 bases). This CDR3 region has 15 residues. Germline-derived CDR1 and CDR2 are MGHRA and YSYEKL. The ends were cut back, 1 base at V and 7 bases at J, with 13 bases in the middle. CDR3 region: CASSQGLSVFGELFF. The CDR3 nucleotides are TGCGCCAGCAGCCAAGGACTATCCGTCTTCGGGGAGCTGTTTTTT.

This clone was detected once. The gene calls are TRBV5-6 and TRBJ2-1, with 8 bases lining up with TRBD1. Germline CDR1 is SGHDT and CDR2 is YYEEEE. Germline trimming cut 4 bases from V and 4 bases from J; bases unmatched to any gene: 10. The CDR3 has 16 amino acids. The CDR3 is CASSLWTGISYNEQFF. The CDR3 nucleotides are TGTGCCAGCAGCCTCTGGACAGGGATTTCTTACAATGAGCAGTTCTTC. Together with reference TRBV5-6 and TRBJ2-1, the CDR3 gives the full variable domain: DAGVTQSPTHLIKTRGQQVTLRCSPKSGHDTVSWYQQALGQGPQFIFQYYEEEERQRGNFPDRFSGHQFPNYSSELNVNALLLGDSALYLCASSLWTGISYNEQFFGPGTRLTVL.

The chain recombines TRBV5-1 with TRBJ2-5, with a tentative D call TRBD1 (5 bases). CDR1 is SGHRS, CDR2 YFSETQ, per germline. This CDR3 is 14 amino acids long. V dropped 0 bases and J dropped 4 bases, with 10 bases sitting between them. The CDR3 nucleotides read TGCGCCAGCAGCTTGGTTCAGGGTGGAGAGACCCAGTACTTC. Residues: CASSLVQGGETQYF. The entire variable domain, with the rest obtained from reference TRBV5-1 and TRBJ2-5, is as follows: KAGVTQTPRYLIKTRGQQVTLSCSPISGHRSVSWYQQTPGQGLQFLFEYFSETQRNKGNFPGRFSGRQFSNSRSEMNVSTLELGDSALYLCASSLVQGGETQYFGPGTRLLVL.

Of note for this clone: The same CDR3 can be traced to other DNA sequences in this sample. The J gene is TRBJ1-1, the V gene TRBV6-5; D not certain. The CDR3 runs to 14 residues. Per germline, CDR1 MNHEY and CDR2 SVGAGI. The V gene lost 2 bases and the J gene lost 2 bases, with 9 bases spanning the gap. CDR3 sequence: CASSYDPGNTEAFF. DNA for the CDR3: TGTGCCAGCAGTTACGACCCGGGAAACACTGAAGCTTTCTTT.

The rearrangement uses TRBV11-1 and TRBJ2-5; the D gene is possibly TRBD1 (5 bases). Germline CDR1 and CDR2: SGHAT and FQDESV (reference sequence). Trimming left V 5 bases short and J 4 bases short, with 14 bases between. The CDR3 runs 14 residues. In nucleotides, the CDR3 is TGTGCCAGCAGCGCCTGGGGCAGGCTAGAGACCCAGTACTTC. As protein: CASSAWGRLETQYF. The full variable domain, with the rest looked up from reference TRBV11-1 and TRBJ2-5, is EAEVAQSPRYKITEKSQAVAFWCDPISGHATLYWYRQILGQGPELLVQFQDESVVDDSQLPKDRFSAERLKGVDSTLKIQPAELGDSAMYLCASSAWGRLETQYFGPGTRLLVL.

As concerns this clone: Compared with germline, one end of the junction differs, possibly owing to a read error. In DNA form, the CDR3 reads TGTGCCAGCAGCTCGACAAGGACTAAGGCCTTT. Amino acids: CASSSTRTKAF. The J gene is TRBJ1-1, the V gene TRBV7-2, with D unresolved. CDR1 and CDR2 from the germline V gene are SGHTA and FQGNSA. CDR3 length: 11 residues.

This chain uses TRBV4-1 with TRBJ2-7; D is unclear. CDR1 MGHRA and CDR2 YSYEKL come from the germline V gene. Trimming took off 0 bases at V and 6 bases at J, with 3 bases between the two ends. The CDR3 is made up of 11 amino acids. This CDR3 is CASSQDSEQYF. CDR3 coding DNA: TGCGCCAGCAGCCAAGACAGCGAGCAGTACTTC.

The V and J genes are TRBV7-9 and TRBJ1-6; tentatively, D is TRBD1 (5 bases). V was clipped by 3 bases and J by 3 bases, with 15 bases between them. The CDR3 covers 17 residues. The germline gives CDR1 SEHNR, CDR2 FQNEAQ (reference sequence). The CDR3 DNA reads TGTGCCAGCAGCTTCCCACCAGGACACTTCTATAATTCACCCCTCCACTTT. This codes for CASSFPPGHFYNSPLHF.

The chain uses TRBV7-9 and TRBJ2-5; D is uncertain. This CDR3 contains 15 residues. CDR1 and CDR2 (germline): SEHNR, FQNEAQ (reference sequence). Trimming took 7 bases from V and 3 from J, leaving 18 bases between them. The CDR3 region is CASTPLNSQKETQYF. DNA of the CDR3: TGTGCCAGCACTCCTTTAAACAGTCAGAAAGAGACCCAGTACTTC.

This sequence joins TRBV6-5 and TRBJ2-1; D call uncertain. Germline loops: CDR1 MNHEY, CDR2 SVGAGI. Deletions cut 8 bases from V and 4 bases from J, with 9 bases between. This CDR3 is 12 amino acids long. The DNA of the CDR3 is TGTGCCAGCGCATCAGGTTACAATGAGCAGTTCTTC. Residues: CASASGYNEQFF.

This clone has just a few counts. The V and J genes are TRBV19 and TRBJ2-5, with TRBD2 as a possible D gene (6 bases). CDR1 LNHDA and CDR2 SQIVND come from the germline V gene (reference sequence). This CDR3 contains 13 residues. The germline V and J ends were trimmed by 6 bases and 5 bases, with 13 bases remaining between them. CDR3 residues: CASRTPAGETQYF. CDR3 in DNA: TGTGCCAGTAGGACCCCGGCGGGGGAGACCCAGTACTTC.

The chain is built from TRBV2 and TRBJ1-1; no definite D call. Germline V lookup: CDR1 SNHLY, CDR2 FYNNEI. Trimming took off 0 bases at V and 0 bases at J, with 5 bases between the two ends. CDR3 length: 14 residues. CDR3 DNA sequence: TGTGCCAGCAGTGAAGCCGAGTTGAACACTGAAGCTTTCTTT. Residues: CASSEAELNTEAFF. The full variable domain, in which reference TRBV2 and TRBJ1-1 provide the parts outside the CDR3, is EPEVTQTPSHQVTQMGQEVILRCVPISNHLYFYWYRQILGQKVEFLVSFYNNEISEKSEIFDDQFSVERPDGSNFTLKIRSTKLEDSAMYFCASSEAELNTEAFFGQGTRLTVV.